These T cell receptor beta chains were read from a single sample in a study of identical twins. MiXCR, applied by TCRdb to the 5' RACE reads, yields one record per CDR3 protein. The top ten clones hold approximately 7% of a sample with a few hundred thousand distinct CDR3 sequences, roughly 9% of them seen once. These data also formed part of another study, on yellow fever vaccine responses in identical twins.

The sequencing sample was made of CD8+ T cells sorted from blood. These TCRs come from a woman aged 18-29 years in good health. CDR3s include the opening cysteine and the closing phenylalanine or tryptophan. Fields, in order: D gene, J gene, V gene, clone size, CDR3 protein, CDR3 DNA. The D gene is left open where the match is weak. Expanded clones are given a class, and other clones once, few, many or no size at all.

TRBD1 TRBJ1-5 TRBV7-9 few CASSPGTGYSNQPQHF TGTGCCAGCAGCCCCGGGACAGGCTATAGCAATCAGCCCCAGCATTTT
TRBD2 TRBJ2-1 TRBV7-9 - CASSLAGLADNEQFF TGTGCCAGCAGCTTAGCAGGACTAGCGGACAATGAGCAGTTCTTC
TRBD2 TRBJ2-5 TRBV4-3 - CASSQVFGGRAVETQYF TGCGCCAGCAGCCAAGTCTTTGGCGGGAGGGCAGTAGAGACCCAGTACTTC
- TRBJ2-3 TRBV12-3/TRBV12-4 few CASSLGFHTQYF TGTGCCAGCAGTTTGGGTTTCCATACGCAGTATTTT
TRBD2 TRBJ2-2 TRBV4-3 many CASSPSGRNNGELFF TGCGCCAGCAGCCCCAGCGGGAGGAATAACGGGGAGCTGTTTTTT
- TRBJ1-5 TRBV12-3/TRBV12-4 - CASSPPWGPQHF TGTGCCAGCAGTCCCCCTTGGGGGCCCCAGCATTTT
- TRBJ1-1 TRBV27 many CASSLTVGNTEAFF TGTGCCAGCAGTTTAACAGTGGGGAACACTGAAGCTTTCTTT
- TRBJ2-5 TRBV5-6 - CASSLSSGETQYF TGTGCCAGCAGCTTGTCGTCGGGAGAGACCCAGTACTTC
- TRBJ1-5 TRBV27 many CASKGGGQPQHF TGTGCCAGTAAGGGCGGGGGTCAGCCCCAGCATTTT
- TRBJ2-7 TRBV14 many CASSQGAPGEQYF TGTGCCAGCAGCCAAGGCGCCCCGGGGGAGCAGTACTTC
TRBD2 TRBJ2-7 TRBV4-2 - CASSQEVSGSYEQYF TGTGCCAGCAGCCAAGAAGTTAGCGGGAGTTACGAGCAGTACTTC
- TRBJ2-7 TRBV28 few CASSSVNGSSYEQYF TGTGCCAGCAGTTCAGTCAATGGGTCTAGCTACGAGCAGTACTTC
- TRBJ2-1 TRBV5-1 - CASSLERLNNEQFF TGCGCCAGCAGCTTGGAACGGCTAAACAATGAGCAGTTCTTC
- TRBJ2-5 TRBV20-1 many CSASTDTVWKYQETQYF TGCAGTGCTAGTACGGACACCGTTTGGAAGTACCAAGAGACCCAGTACTTC
- TRBJ2-7 TRBV10-2 - CASSELQGHEQYF TGCGCCAGCAGTGAGCTCCAGGGCCACGAGCAGTACTTC
- TRBJ1-1 TRBV11-2 - CASSSWGGGTEAFF TGTGCCAGCAGCTCGTGGGGGGGAGGGACTGAAGCTTTCTTT
TRBD2 TRBJ2-1 TRBV25-1 few CASHGTKSYNEQFF TGTGCCAGCCACGGGACTAAGTCCTACAATGAGCAGTTCTTC